The present entry profiles one TCR beta chain with its context. The target of this receptor is not known. No base-level quality is on record; no much larger clone is a single base apart. These data belong to a study of T-cell reconstitution after alpha-beta-depleted transplantation in children (TCRdb year 2016). Regarding the complete study: Using TCR repertoire profiling, the study quantitatively followed how T-cell immune reconstitution unfolded in children after TCRalphabeta/CD19-depleted allogeneic hematopoietic cell transplantation. On the study overall, not on this receptor specifically: In some patients, the high TCRbeta diversity seen at day 60 was put down to recipient T cells and intrathymic progenitors that had survived conditioning. The apparently early alphabetaT-cell count recovery about two months after transplant was reportedly dependent on only several hundred rapidly expanded clones derived from non-depleted graft cells. Over the following months the frequencies of hyperexpanded clones went down, and after one year T-cell counts and TCRbeta diversity were mostly credited to newly produced T cells.

The sample's treatment or condition label is to be understood as: allogeneic hematopoietic cell transplantation with graft depleted of TCRalphabeta T cells and CD19 B cells. Transplant recipients were children who received TCRalphabeta/CD19-depleted allogeneic hematopoietic cell grafts. Receptors were amplified or captured by PCR. TCRdb lists the instrument as Illumina HiSeq 2500. To normalize quantification of the TCRbeta repertoire, the TCR libraries were built with molecular barcoding that relied on unique molecular identifiers. The public reads were run again by TCRdb, first through fastp at Q25 and then through MiXCR, and only productive beta chains were kept. Identical CDR3 protein sequences are pooled into one entry, listed with their most common genes and DNA. The sample records about 980,000 distinct CDR3 sequences, 25% to 35% of which are singletons. Of the sample, about 28% falls within the top ten clones.

Including the terminal cysteine and phenylalanine, the CDR3 comprises 19 residues. Only CDR3 DNA remains: 57 bases, in frame from the first base. As encoded in the germline V gene, CDR1 is SNHLY while CDR2 is FYNNEI. The V and J ends are trimmed by 11 bases and 8 bases, leaving 37 bases between them. The specimen was PBMCs, mostly from graft donor cells, collected 360 days after TCRalphabeta/CD19-depleted stem cell transplant. The chain joins TRBV2 to TRBJ2-1; possibly the D gene is TRBD1, per 5 matching bases. The sequence derives from a boy younger than two who had a stem cell transplant for SCID, so the T cells may come from the graft donor. The nucleotide sequence reads as follows: TGTGCCTGCTGTTTTGTGTCCCTTTGTGTCAGGGTGATTGCGGATGAGCAGTTCTTC. Translated, this gives CACCFVSLCVRVIADEQFF.